These T cell receptor beta chains were read from a single sample in a study of T cell responses to AZD1222 COVID-19 vaccine. Measured with immunoSEQ multiplex PCR; TCRdb has only the in-frame clones, and not every one. The data hold about 120,000 clones, with around nine tenths observed a single time. The specimen comprised peripheral blood, sampled on day 0 of AZD1222 vaccination. The source is an adult in good health. CDR3s include the opening cysteine and the closing phenylalanine or tryptophan. A D gene is named only where the DNA matches it firmly. Only some rows state a clone size, as once, few, many or a class for expanded clones.

d_gene	v_gene	abundance	j_gene	CDR3aa	CDR3nt
.	TRBV28	.	TRBJ1-5	CASSPSGARSNQPQHF	TGTGCCAGCAGTCCCTCCGGGGCAAGATCCAATCAGCCCCAGCATTTT
.	TRBV18	once	TRBJ1-6	CASSPNQENNSPLHF	TGTGCCAGCTCACCTAACCAGGAAAATAATTCACCCCTCCACTTT
.	TRBV18	.	TRBJ1-2	CASSPGAGTNYGYTF	TGTGCCAGCTCACCAGGTGCAGGGACTAACTATGGCTACACCTTC
TRBD2	TRBV2	.	TRBJ2-5	CASRLAGGEETQYF	TGTGCCAGCAGACTAGCGGGAGGGGAAGAGACCCAGTACTTC
TRBD1	TRBV7-8	.	TRBJ1-2	CASSLVVVTGGTNYGYTF	TGTGCCAGCAGCTTAGTCGTGGTGACAGGGGGTACTAACTATGGCTACACCTTC
TRBD1	TRBV24-1	.	TRBJ1-5	CATSESTGRGQPQHF	TGTGCCACCAGTGAATCGACAGGGAGAGGGCAGCCCCAGCATTTT
.	TRBV12-3/TRBV12-4	.	TRBJ1-1	CASRRSRSEAFF	TGTGCCAGCAGACGATCTCGCTCTGAAGCTTTCTTT
.	TRBV7-3	.	TRBJ2-1	CASRLQGSSYNEQFF	TGTGCCAGCAGACTACAGGGAAGCTCCTACAATGAGCAGTTCTTC
TRBD1	TRBV28	.	TRBJ2-1	CASSLSRTGRYNEQFF	TGTGCCAGCAGTTTATCCCGGACAGGTAGATACAATGAGCAGTTCTTC
.	TRBV24-1	.	TRBJ1-3	CATTCSGKLGGSGNTIYF	TGTGCCACCACCTGTTCCGGGAAATTAGGGGGGAGTGGAAACACCATATATTTT
.	TRBV4-3	.	TRBJ1-1	CASSQEVGWRTEAFF	TGCGCCAGCAGCCAAGAAGTAGGGTGGCGCACTGAAGCTTTCTTT
.	TRBV7-2	once	TRBJ1-3	CASSESPGARSGNTIYF	TGTGCCAGCAGCGAATCACCAGGGGCCCGCTCTGGAAACACCATATATTTT
TRBD1	TRBV18	.	TRBJ2-1	CASSRDRESDEQFF	TGTGCCAGCTCACGGGACAGGGAAAGCGATGAGCAGTTCTTC
.	TRBV3-1/TRBV3-2	.	TRBJ1-6	CASSPRAVKAPLHF	TGTGCCAGCAGCCCAAGGGCAGTAAAGGCACCCCTCCACTTT
TRBD1	TRBV19	.	TRBJ2-2	CASSSRQGESGELFF	TGTGCCAGTAGTTCCCGACAGGGAGAATCCGGGGAGCTGTTTTTT
.	TRBV7-8	.	TRBJ2-1	CASSLGGPSSYNEQFF	TGTGCCAGCAGCTTGGGCGGGCCTAGCTCCTACAATGAGCAGTTCTTC
TRBD1	TRBV11-2	.	TRBJ1-2	CASSSDRGYGYTF	TGTGCCAGCAGCTCCGACAGGGGCTATGGCTACACCTTC
.	TRBV3-1/TRBV3-2	.	TRBJ2-5	CASSRRRSGGQTQYF	TGTGCCAGCAGCCGAAGAAGAAGCGGTGGGCAGACCCAGTACTTC
.	TRBV11-2	.	TRBJ2-2	CASSFWTDSRSGELFF	TGTGCCAGCAGCTTTTGGACAGACTCCCGATCCGGGGAGCTGTTTTTT
.	TRBV10-3	.	TRBJ1-2	CAISDSGQPYGYTF	TGTGCCATCAGTGATTCAGGACAGCCCTATGGCTACACCTTC
TRBD1	TRBV11-2	.	TRBJ2-2	CASNPGTGVSTGELFF	TGTGCCAGCAACCCCGGGACAGGGGTCTCCACCGGGGAGCTGTTTTTT
.	TRBV4-1	.	TRBJ1-5	CASSQDQGISNQPQHF	TGCGCCAGCAGCCAAGATCAGGGAATTAGCAATCAGCCCCAGCATTTT
.	TRBV6-2/TRBV6-3	.	TRBJ1-1	CASSYSPGWRYTEAFF	TGTGCCAGCAGTTATTCCCCAGGGTGGCGGTACACTGAAGCTTTCTTT
.	TRBV20-1	.	TRBJ2-6	CSASPVSSGANVLTF	TGCAGTGCTAGTCCGGTGAGCTCTGGGGCCAACGTCCTGACTTTC
.	TRBV12-3/TRBV12-4	.	TRBJ1-1	CASRSPGGTEAFF	TGTGCCAGCAGGAGCCCCGGGGGCACTGAAGCTTTCTTT
.	TRBV4-3	.	TRBJ1-1	CASSQVRGPTEAFF	TGCGCCAGCAGCCAAGTTCGGGGGCCCACTGAAGCTTTCTTT
.	TRBV19	once	TRBJ1-5	CASSPLIRQPQHF	TGTGCCAGTAGTCCTCTGATTCGCCAGCCCCAGCATTTT
.	TRBV5-6	.	TRBJ1-3	CASSLGQRVSGNTIYF	TGTGCCAGCAGCCTAGGACAGAGAGTCTCTGGAAACACCATATATTTT
TRBD2	TRBV7-8	once	TRBJ2-1	CASSRRTSGRIRAGNEQFF	TGTGCCAGCAGCCGCAGGACTAGCGGGAGGATCCGTGCGGGAAATGAGCAGTTCTTC
TRBD2	TRBV11-2	.	TRBJ2-1	CASSLPGGGHSYNEQFF	TGTGCCAGCAGCTTACCGGGAGGCGGGCACTCCTACAATGAGCAGTTCTTC
.	TRBV5-6	.	TRBJ2-7	CASRGDRKLTYEQYF	TGTGCCAGCAGGGGCGACAGGAAACTTACCTACGAGCAGTACTTC
.	TRBV19	.	TRBJ1-2	CASSSRTALYGYTF	TGTGCCAGTAGTAGCCGGACAGCTCTCTATGGCTACACCTTC
.	TRBV28	.	TRBJ2-7	CASSLPRGSYEQYF	TGTGCCAGCAGTTTACCTAGGGGCTCCTACGAGCAGTACTTC
TRBD1	TRBV3-1/TRBV3-2	.	TRBJ1-5	CASSPRTGPNQPQHF	TGTGCCAGCAGCCCCAGGACAGGACCAAATCAGCCCCAGCATTTT
.	TRBV11-2	.	TRBJ1-5	CASSLEGGSNQPQHF	TGTGCCAGCAGCTTAGAAGGGGGTAGCAATCAGCCCCAGCATTTT
.	TRBV10-3	.	TRBJ1-4	CAISDSGFGEKLFF	TGTGCCATCAGTGACTCGGGATTTGGGGAAAAACTGTTTTTT